The 17 T cell receptor beta chains in this list originate from one sample, sequenced in a study of blood T cell repertoires in COVID-19. Clones were read by immunoSEQ multiplex PCR, and TCRdb kept only the in-frame ones, dropping some. Altogether 250,000 to 300,000 clones are present, 81% being singletons, with the ten largest covering 2.5% to 3%. What was sequenced was peripheral blood. These receptors originate from a woman between 55 and 75 years old with active or convalescent COVID-19.

This chain uses TRBV19 with TRBJ1-2; 7 bases match TRBD1. V lost 7 bases to trimming and J lost 8 bases; unmatched junction nucleotides: 13. Germline lookup yields CDR1 LNHDA and CDR2 SQIVND (reference sequence). This CDR3 is built from 14 residues. The CDR3 DNA is TGTGCCAGTAATCCCCTACAGGGGCTTAGGGGCTACACCTTC. Translated: CASNPLQGLRGYTF. The whole variable domain, filled in from reference TRBV19 and TRBJ1-2, reads DGGITQSPKYLFRKEGQNVTLSCEQNLNHDAMYWYRQDPGQGLRLIYYSQIVNDFQKGDIAEGYSVSREKKESFPLTVTSAQKNPTAFYLCASNPLQGLRGYTFGSGTRLTVV.

This clone occurred a few times. V usage is TRBV6-5 and J usage is TRBJ1-1; D remains unclear. V lost 5 bases, J lost 1 base, and 11 bases lay in between. The germline V gene encodes CDR1 MNHEY and CDR2 SVGAGI. This CDR3 has 14 residues. The CDR3 bases are TGTGCCAGCAGTCCCAGGCTACCGAACACTGAAGCTTTCTTT. Translating it yields CASSPRLPNTEAFF.

The rearrangement joins TRBV4-3 to TRBJ2-5, with 11 bases aligning to TRBD2. Germline-derived CDR1 and CDR2 are LGHNA and YSLEER. Trimming removed 3 bases from V and 1 base from J; junction bases left unmatched: 7. CDR3 size: 17 residues. CDR3 nucleotides: TGCGCCAGCAGCCATGCATCTAGCGGGGGGTCCCAAGAGACCCAGTACTTC. It specifies CASSHASSGGSQETQYF.

J is TRBJ1-2 and V is TRBV27, with 8 nucleotides matching TRBD1. Unmatched junction bases numbered 2, after V lost 5 bases and J lost 6 bases. The CDR3 is 12 residues long. Germline values: CDR1 MNHEY, CDR2 SMNVEV (reference sequence). The CDR3 sequence is CASSGTGHGYTF. CDR3 nucleotide sequence: TGTGCCAGCAGTGGGACAGGACATGGCTACACCTTC.

Many counts were recorded for this clone. The gene calls are TRBV7-2 and TRBJ2-2; TRBD2 is a possible D gene (7 bases). The CDR3 totals 18 residues. Germline lookup yields CDR1 SGHTA and CDR2 FQGNSA. V was shortened by 5 bases and J by 7 bases, with 26 bases between the two germline ends. This CDR3 reads CASSAPFLAGAGGGELFF. CDR3 sequence (DNA): TGTGCCAGCAGCGCCCCCTTCCTGGCGGGGGCCGGGGGCGGGGAGCTGTTTTTT.

The J gene is TRBJ2-1, the V gene TRBV11-2; 8 bases align to TRBD2. Losses at the gene ends were 5 bases for V and 0 bases for J; bases not matched to a gene: 15. Germline assignment: CDR1 SGHAT and CDR2 FQNNGV. The CDR3 consists of 19 residues. For the CDR3, the DNA is TGTGCCAGCAGCCCTAGCGTGGCTAGCGGGCAGAGCTCCTACAATGAGCAGTTCTTC. It codes for CASSPSVASGQSSYNEQFF.

This CDR3 is CASRGRGSPLHF. The CDR3 bases are TGTGCCAGCAGGGGCCGGGGGTCACCCCTCCACTTT. This rearrangement joins TRBV27 to TRBJ1-6, with D possibly matching TRBD1 (5 bases). Trimming shortened V by 6 bases and J by 10 bases, and 10 bases separated the two germline ends. CDR3 size: 12 residues. Germline-derived CDR1 and CDR2 are MNHEY and SMNVEV (reference sequence).

This clone is a singleton in its sample. The J gene is TRBJ2-5, the V gene TRBV5-6; D may be TRBD1 (6 bases). The CDR3 spans 13 residues. CDR1 SGHDT and CDR2 YYEEEE come from the germline V gene. The ends were cut back, 3 bases at V and 0 bases at J, with 6 bases in the middle. Here the CDR3 DNA reads TGTGCCAGCAGCTGGACAGACCAAGAGACCCAGTACTTC. Protein: CASSWTDQETQYF.

This clone has a single count. The chain employs TRBV2 and TRBJ1-1; D remains ambiguous. Trimming took 9 bases from V and 6 from J, leaving 23 bases between them. The CDR3 is 15 amino acids. Germline CDR1 SNHLY, CDR2 FYNNEI. The CDR3 loop is CASFKGRENLAEAFF. The DNA for the CDR3 is TGTGCCAGTTTTAAAGGGCGGGAAAACCTCGCTGAAGCTTTCTTT.

The V call is TRBV5-1, the J call TRBJ2-5; 7 nucleotides agree with TRBD2. CDR1 and CDR2 (germline): SGHRS, YFSETQ. V was clipped by 6 bases and J by 0 bases; unmatched bases: 11. The CDR3 sequence is 16 residues long. The CDR3 here is CASTARLAPYQETQYF. CDR3 nucleotides: TGCGCCAGCACCGCCCGACTAGCTCCGTACCAAGAGACCCAGTACTTC. The complete variable domain, with remaining parts taken from reference TRBV5-1 and TRBJ2-5, reads KAGVTQTPRYLIKTRGQQVTLSCSPISGHRSVSWYQQTPGQGLQFLFEYFSETQRNKGNFPGRFSGRQFSNSRSEMNVSTLELGDSALYLCASTARLAPYQETQYFGPGTRLLVL.

This chain links TRBV7-9 with TRBJ2-2, with no clear D. Germline lookup yields CDR1 SEHNR and CDR2 FQNEAQ (reference sequence). V dropped 0 bases and J dropped 6 bases, with 8 bases sitting between them. The CDR3 runs to 14 residues. For the CDR3, the DNA is TGTGCCAGCAGCTTAGCACCGAGGTCCGGGGAGCTGTTTTTT. The encoded protein is CASSLAPRSGELFF.

V is TRBV19 and J is TRBJ1-1; D gene unclear. V was cut by 3 bases and J by 0 bases, with 8 bases left in between. The CDR3 extends over 14 amino acids. CDR1 LNHDA and CDR2 SQIVND come from the germline V gene (reference sequence). CDR3 coding DNA: TGTGCCAGTAGTATGAGCCATGTGAACACTGAAGCTTTCTTT. Translating it yields CASSMSHVNTEAFF. The whole variable domain, remainder taken from reference TRBV19 and TRBJ1-1, is DGGITQSPKYLFRKEGQNVTLSCEQNLNHDAMYWYRQDPGQGLRLIYYSQIVNDFQKGDIAEGYSVSREKKESFPLTVTSAQKNPTAFYLCASSMSHVNTEAFFGQGTRLTVV.

The V call is TRBV19, the J call TRBJ2-7; perhaps TRBD2 as D (6 bases). Germline V gene lookup returns CDR1 LNHDA and CDR2 SQIVND (reference sequence). The germline V and J ends were trimmed by 5 bases and 0 bases, with 14 bases remaining between them. This CDR3 has 15 residues. CDR3 sequence (DNA): TGTGCCAGTAGTGCCCGGGGTAGCGGCTCCTACGAGCAGTACTTC. Its translation is CASSARGSGSYEQYF.

J is TRBJ2-1 and V is TRBV14, with D perhaps matching TRBD1 (8 bases). The CDR3 length is 15 residues. The germline V gene has CDR1 SGHDN and CDR2 FVKESK. V lost 4 bases and J 5 bases, leaving 15 bases between the germline ends. CDR3 nucleotide sequence: TGTGCCAGCAGCCCAGGACAGGGAGGGAACAATGAGCAGTTCTTC. This gives the protein CASSPGQGGNNEQFF.

This chain joins TRBV2 and TRBJ2-1; tentatively, D is TRBD2 (7 bases). CDR3 length equals 16 residues. Trimming removed 8 bases from V and 2 bases from J, with 19 bases in between. The germline V gene encodes CDR1 SNHLY and CDR2 FYNNEI. The CDR3 region has the DNA TGTGCCAGCCGTCTATCTACGGGGGGCCCCTACAATGAGCAGTTCTTC. Its translation: CASRLSTGGPYNEQFF.

This chain uses TRBV7-2 with TRBJ2-3; a possible D gene is TRBD2 (7 bases). Trimming left V 5 bases short and J 0 bases short, with 12 bases between. CDR3 length: 15 amino acids. From germline, CDR1 is SGHTA and CDR2 FQGNSA. CDR3 residues: CASSRRGGSTDTQYF. CDR3 nucleotides: TGTGCCAGCAGCCGCAGGGGAGGGAGCACAGATACGCAGTATTTT.

The CDR3 sequence is CAGGSLGTGGSAFF. CDR3 in DNA: TGTGCCGGGGGCAGCTTAGGGACAGGGGGCTCTGCTTTCTTT. The chain carries TRBV7-2 and TRBJ1-1; 12 bases are a match to TRBD1. Trimming took 11 bases from V and 11 from J; bases not matched to a gene: 15. The CDR3 is made up of 14 amino acids. The germline V gene encodes CDR1 SGHTA and CDR2 FQGNSA.